The 28 T cell receptor beta chains reported below all come from one sample, sequenced in a study of beta chain features in type 1 diabetes. Every bit of the isolated RNA underwent reverse transcription, so sequencing read expressed TCRB transcripts. The assay was immunoSEQ multiplex PCR, and TCRdb's table has in-frame clones only and misses some. This table has under 350,000 clones, 8% appearing once. Sequencing was carried out using central memory CD4+ T cells from blood. The receptor source for this set is a woman younger than 30 in good health.

The rearrangement uses TRBV7-8 and TRBJ2-3; no clear D gene. The germline V and J ends were trimmed by 2 bases and 4 bases, with 13 bases remaining between them. Germline CDR1 and CDR2: SGHVS and FQNEAQ. This CDR3 has 15 amino acids. The CDR3: CASSLRDGSSDTQYF. CDR3 DNA: TGTGCCAGCAGCTTACGTGACGGGTCGTCAGATACGCAGTATTTT.

This clone was recorded a few times. The CDR3 DNA sequence: TGTGCCAGCAGCCCGTACCGACGTGGAGCTTTCTTT. Its translation: CASSPYRRGAFF. The rearrangement links TRBV28 to TRBJ1-1; no clear D. Germline lookup yields CDR1 MDHEN and CDR2 SYDVKM. V lost 6 bases, J lost 10 bases, and 15 bases lay in between. The CDR3 extends over 12 amino acids.

Only a few counts were recorded for this clone. The rearrangement uses TRBV7-9 and TRBJ1-3, with D unclear. The germline gives CDR1 SEHNR, CDR2 FQNEAQ (reference sequence). Trimming pared 5 bases from V and 4 bases from J, leaving 12 bases between. The CDR3 is 14 amino acids. The CDR3 loop is CASSRESVGNTIYF. The CDR3, as DNA: TGTGCCAGCAGCCGGGAATCAGTCGGAAACACCATATATTTT.

This clone was detected many times. The rearrangement joins TRBV28 to TRBJ1-6; maybe TRBD1 (5 bases). The length of the CDR3 is 16 residues. V lost 5 bases and J 6 bases, leaving 17 bases between the germline ends. Germline V gives CDR1 MDHEN, CDR2 SYDVKM. CDR3 loop: CASSLRAGLSNSPLHF. The CDR3 coding sequence is TGTGCCAGCAGTCTCCGTGCGGGACTTAGTAATTCACCCCTCCACTTT.

The gene calls are TRBV5-1 and TRBJ2-4; D perhaps matches TRBD1 (5 bases). This CDR3 region has 16 residues. CDR1 SGHRS and CDR2 YFSETQ come from the germline V gene. V lost 1 base and J 1 base, leaving 12 bases between the germline ends. The CDR3, as DNA: TGCGCCAGCAGCTTGACAGGTTTTGGGGCCAAAAACATTCAGTACTTC. It encodes CASSLTGFGAKNIQYF.

This clone appeared many times. CDR3 in DNA: TGTGCCAGTAGTCCTCCGGCCGGGACATCAACCGATGGCTACACCTTC. This gives the protein CASSPPAGTSTDGYTF. V and J are TRBV19 and TRBJ1-2; D perhaps matches TRBD1 (6 bases). Germline V gene data show CDR1 as LNHDA and CDR2 as SQIVND (reference sequence). This CDR3 is built from 16 residues. Between the trimmed V and J ends, which lost 5 bases and 6 bases, there was a span of 22 bases.

The chain links TRBV7-3 to TRBJ2-1; 8 positions agree with TRBD2. V shed 0 bases, J shed 5 bases, and the junction held 0 bases outside the gene matches. The germline V gene has CDR1 SGHTA and CDR2 FQGTGA. This CDR3 comprises 14 residues. Written as DNA, the CDR3 is TGTGCCAGCAGCTTAACACTAGCGGACAATGAGCAGTTCTTC. It yields the protein CASSLTLADNEQFF.

The chain employs TRBV19 and TRBJ1-4; D remains unclear. In germline, CDR1 is LNHDA, CDR2 SQIVND (reference sequence). Trimming left V 7 bases short and J 8 bases short, with 14 bases between. The CDR3 consists of 13 residues. As DNA, the CDR3 is TGTGCCAGTACAACCCTCTTAGAGGAAAAACTGTTTTTT. This translates into CASTTLLEEKLFF.

This clone was counted only a few times. The V call is TRBV6-6, the J call TRBJ2-6; D call uncertain. The CDR3 runs 16 residues. V dropped 5 bases and J dropped 0 bases, with 11 bases sitting between them. From germline, CDR1 is MNHNY and CDR2 SVGAGI (reference sequence). The CDR3 reads CASSSPHSSGANVLTF. The CDR3 DNA reads as TGTGCCAGCAGTAGCCCCCACAGCTCTGGGGCCAACGTCCTGACTTTC.

This clone has only a few counts. The chain couples TRBV29-1 to TRBJ1-1; the D is unclear. There are 15 residues in the CDR3. The germline V and J ends were trimmed by 5 bases and 0 bases, with 16 bases remaining between them. Germline loops: CDR1 SQVTM, CDR2 ANQGSEA. In DNA form, the CDR3 reads TGCAGCGTTTCTGCGGGGTGGGCCATGAACACTGAAGCTTTCTTT. Protein product: CSVSAGWAMNTEAFF.

V usage is TRBV30 and J usage is TRBJ2-1, with D perhaps being TRBD1 or TRBD2 (5 bases each). Trimming pared 2 bases from V and 2 bases from J, leaving 13 bases between. The CDR3 totals 15 residues. Germline V gives CDR1 GTSNPN, CDR2 SVGIG (reference sequence). The CDR3 sequence: CAWSRRGVPYNEQFF. For the CDR3, the DNA is TGTGCCTGGAGTCGGAGAGGGGTGCCCTACAATGAGCAGTTCTTC.

This clone was seen a handful of times. The V and J genes are TRBV6-5 and TRBJ2-5, with no clear D. The germline V gene encodes CDR1 MNHEY and CDR2 SVGAGI. The ends were cut back, 3 bases at V and 2 bases at J, with 13 bases in the middle. This CDR3 contains 15 residues. In DNA, the CDR3 is TGTGCCAGCAGTTATACGGCCAACCCACAAGAGACCCAGTACTTC. Translating gives CASSYTANPQETQYF.

CDR3 bases: TGTGCCAGCACCCCAGGGACTAGCGATAACTACGAGCAGTACTTC. Its protein product is CASTPGTSDNYEQYF. The V gene is TRBV9, the J gene TRBJ2-7, with 10 bases aligning to TRBD2. The germline V gene has CDR1 SGDLS and CDR2 YYNGEE. Unmatched junction bases numbered 9, after V lost 6 bases and J lost 3 bases. The CDR3 extends over 15 amino acids.

This clone was detected only a few times. This chain uses TRBV6-4 with TRBJ2-3; D perhaps matches TRBD2 (6 bases). CDR1 is MRHNA and CDR2 is SNTAGT in the germline V gene. The CDR3 has 13 residues. Trimming left V 6 bases short and J 3 bases short, with 10 bases between. The CDR3 loop is CASSREETDTQYF. The CDR3 DNA reads as TGTGCCAGCAGCAGGGAGGAGACAGATACGCAGTATTTT.

This clone was seen only a few times. The V and J genes are TRBV28 and TRBJ1-2, with no clear D. The CDR3 has 15 amino acids. Between the trimmed V and J ends, which lost 1 base and 1 base, there was a span of 10 bases. CDR1 is MDHEN and CDR2 is SYDVKM in the germline V gene. CDR3 protein: CASSLSYRYNYGYTF. In nucleotides, the CDR3 is TGTGCCAGCAGTTTATCGTACAGATATAACTATGGCTACACCTTC.

This chain connects TRBV18 to TRBJ1-6; 7 bases match TRBD1. Germline CDR1 and CDR2: KGHSH and LQKENI. Trimming removed 6 bases from V and 7 bases from J; junction bases left unmatched: 6. The CDR3 consists of 14 residues. CDR3: CASSGDRVNSPLHF. The CDR3 DNA reads as TGTGCCAGCTCCGGTGACAGGGTGAATTCACCCCTCCACTTT. The complete variable domain, with remaining parts taken from reference TRBV18 and TRBJ1-6, reads NAGVMQNPRHLVRRRGQEARLRCSPMKGHSHVYWYRQLPEEGLKFMVYLQKENIIDESGMPKERFSAEFPKEGPSILRIQQVVRGDSAAYFCASSGDRVNSPLHFGNGTRLTVT.

In its sample, this clone was seen many times. This chain joins TRBV10-3 and TRBJ1-2; 7 bases align to TRBD1. The length of the CDR3 is 15 residues. The germline CDR1 and CDR2 sequences are ENHRY and SYGVKD. The V and J ends lost 3 bases and 0 bases, in that order; junction bases with no gene match: 4. The CDR3 DNA follows: TGTGCCATCAGTGACACCGGACAGGCTAACTATGGCTACACCTTC. Its protein product is CAISDTGQANYGYTF.

This clone was found a few times. The V and J genes are TRBV5-1 and TRBJ1-4; D call uncertain. Trimming stripped 0 bases from V and 3 bases from J, with 12 bases between. CDR1 SGHRS and CDR2 YFSETQ come from the germline V gene. This CDR3 has 16 residues. CDR3 bases: TGCGCCAGCAGCTTGGCCATCGGTTTTCCTAATGAAAAACTGTTTTTT. Protein: CASSLAIGFPNEKLFF.

This clone has a handful of counts. The rearrangement links TRBV5-1 to TRBJ1-1; 7 bases are shared with TRBD1. Germline values: CDR1 SGHRS, CDR2 YFSETQ. V dropped 4 bases and J dropped 6; count of bases not matched to a gene: 9. The CDR3 loop spans 14 amino acids. This chain's CDR3 is CASSVPTGIAEAFF. The CDR3 region has the DNA TGCGCCAGCAGCGTTCCGACAGGGATCGCTGAAGCTTTCTTT.

CDR3 amino acids: CATGRNPYEQYV. For the CDR3, the DNA is TGTGCCACCGGTAGGAACCCCTACGAGCAGTACGTC. This chain links TRBV2 with TRBJ2-7; no definite D call. The CDR3 length is 12 residues. The germline V and J ends were trimmed by 10 bases and 2 bases, with 12 bases remaining between them. Germline CDR1 is SNHLY and CDR2 is FYNNEI.

Turning to this clone: Additional DNA sequences in this sample encode the identical CDR3. The CDR3 bases are TGTGCCAGCAGCGCCCCAAGCTCCTACAATGAGCAGTTCTTC. Protein product: CASSAPSSYNEQFF. The chain recombines TRBV9 with TRBJ2-1, with unresolved D. The germline gives CDR1 SGDLS, CDR2 YYNGEE. The germline V and J ends were trimmed by 3 bases and 0 bases, with 7 bases remaining between them. The CDR3 loop spans 14 amino acids.

The rearrangement joins TRBV6-1 to TRBJ2-7; D tentatively reads TRBD1 or TRBD2 (6 bases each). Deletions cut 4 bases from V and 1 base from J, with 14 bases between. The CDR3 is 15 residues long. Per germline, CDR1 MNHNS and CDR2 SASEGT. The CDR3 bases are TGTGCCAGCAGTGGAGGGGGGATCAGGTCCTACGAGCAGTACGTC. As protein: CASSGGGIRSYEQYV.

About this clone: A read error may produce the germline difference seen at one junction end. This chain joins TRBV7-2 and TRBJ2-7, with 9 bases fitting TRBD2. Germline CDR1 SGHTA, CDR2 FQGNSA. This CDR3 spans 16 amino acids. CDR3 nucleotides: TGCGCCAGCAGCCAAGCTGCAGGGACTAGCAACAACGAGCAGTACTTC. As protein: CASSQAAGTSNNEQYF. Combining the CDR3 with reference TRBV7-2 and TRBJ2-7 gives the whole variable domain GAGVSQSPSNKVTEKGKDVELRCDPISGHTALYWYRQSLGQGLEFLIYFQGNSAPDKSGLPSDRFSAERTGGSVSTLTIQRTQQEDSAVYLCASSQAAGTSNNEQYFGPGTRLTVT.

This clone was counted only a few times. The chain has TRBV7-9 and TRBJ2-3, with D possibly matching TRBD1 (5 bases). Germline V lookup: CDR1 SEHNR, CDR2 FQNEAQ (reference sequence). V was pared by 5 bases and J by 11 bases, with 14 bases between. This CDR3 has 12 amino acids. CDR3: CASSLKQVGQYF. The CDR3 nucleotides read TGTGCCAGCAGCCTCAAACAGGTGGGGCAGTATTTT.

The V gene is TRBV7-6, the J gene TRBJ2-5, with D uncertain. The CDR3 consists of 14 residues. Germline loops: CDR1 SGHVS, CDR2 FNYEAQ. V was clipped by 1 base and J by 3 bases, with 9 bases between them. Here the CDR3 DNA reads TGTGCCAGCAGCTTAGAAGGGTGGGAAGAGACCCAGTACTTC. Its translation: CASSLEGWEETQYF.

This clone was seen only a few times. The V call is TRBV2, the J call TRBJ1-1; tentatively, D is TRBD1 (6 bases). V dropped 10 bases and J dropped 6 bases, with 12 bases sitting between them. This CDR3 comprises 11 residues. Germline-derived CDR1 and CDR2 are SNHLY and FYNNEI. CDR3 in amino acids: CAILGGPEAFF. As DNA, the CDR3 is TGTGCCATCCTAGGGGGTCCTGAAGCTTTCTTT.

This clone showed up many times. This chain links TRBV5-6 with TRBJ2-3; a weak D match, TRBD1 (6 bases). Germline assignment: CDR1 SGHDT and CDR2 YYEEEE. The CDR3 is 12 amino acids. V dropped 4 bases and J dropped 6 bases, with 9 bases sitting between them. CDR3 DNA: TGTGCCAGCAGCCTCCAGGGGGATACGCAGTATTTT. The encoded protein is CASSLQGDTQYF.

This clone was seen a handful of times. The CDR3 sequence: CASSLATAPGAFF. In nucleotides, the CDR3 is TGTGCCAGCAGCTTAGCGACGGCCCCTGGAGCTTTCTTT. The chain employs TRBV7-2 and TRBJ1-1; D gene uncertain. With 0 bases removed from V and 10 bases from J, the gap between germline ends came to 12 bases. The length of the CDR3 is 13 residues. The germline CDR1 and CDR2 sequences are SGHTA and FQGNSA.